Below, one T cell receptor beta chain is given with its context. The sample is drawn from a study of chronic HIV infection and antiretroviral therapy. Germline loops: CDR1 KGHSH, CDR2 LQKENI. Trimming left V 4 bases short and J 1 base short, with 1 base between. The CDR3 runs to 11 residues. TCRdb re-called the 5' RACE reads through MiXCR, storing one row per CDR3 protein. This repertoire shows fewer than 40,000 distinct CDR3 sequences, 7% to 10% found once; its top ten account for 2.5% to 3.5%. The chain couples TRBV18 to TRBJ1-1; D call uncertain. The sequenced sample consisted of peripheral blood. This TCR derives from an adult who had HIV and had not received antiretroviral therapy, or was an uninfected healthy control (not recorded which). The CDR3 nucleotides are TGTGCCAGCTCACGGAACACTGAAGCTTTCTTT. Translation: CASSRNTEAFF.